These T cell receptor beta chains were read from a single sample in a study of response to subunit inactivated influenza vaccine. MiXCR was run by TCRdb on the RT-PCR reads, yielding one entry per CDR3 protein. The data show approximately 530,000 distinct CDR3 sequences, 10% to 15% seen once. The sequencing here drew on PBMCs from blood, taken around seven weeks after vaccination. The receptor source for this set is a man between 45 and 60 years old who received an inactivated influenza vaccine. CDR3s include the opening cysteine and the closing phenylalanine or tryptophan. The D gene is left open where the match is weak. A row's size may be missing; if present it is once, few, many or a size class.

J: TRBJ2-3
size: many
V: TRBV20-1
D: TRBD1
DNA: TGCAGTGTTATACCAGGGGGTGTTCGTGCAGATACGCAGTATTTT
CDR3: CSVIPGGVRADTQYF

J: TRBJ2-5
size: many
V: TRBV29-1
D: TRBD1
DNA: TGCAGCGTTGAAGCAGGGGGCCGAGAGACCCAGTACTTC
CDR3: CSVEAGGRETQYF

J: TRBJ1-2
size: NA
V: TRBV7-2
D: NA
DNA: TGTGCCAGCAGCTCTTCAATGGGCCGCTACACCTTC
CDR3: CASSSSMGRYTF

J: TRBJ2-3
size: few
V: TRBV20-1
D: TRBD1
DNA: TGCAGTGCTAGTACAGGGGAGACCACAGATACGCAGTATTTT
CDR3: CSASTGETTDTQYF

J: TRBJ2-5
size: few
V: TRBV5-1
D: NA
DNA: TGCGCCAGCAGCCTGACCCCGTCCGTAACCAATCAAGAGACCCAGTACTTC
CDR3: CASSLTPSVTNQETQYF

J: TRBJ2-1
size: NA
V: TRBV6-5
D: NA
DNA: TGTGCCAGCAGTTACGATCGGGGAAACAGGAATGAGCAGTTCTTC
CDR3: CASSYDRGNRNEQFF

J: TRBJ2-5
size: NA
V: TRBV10-3
D: NA
DNA: TGTGCCATCAGTGGGGGCAGGGACGAGGAGACCCAGTACTTC
CDR3: CAISGGRDEETQYF

J: TRBJ2-7
size: NA
V: TRBV6-1
D: NA
DNA: TGTGCCAGCAGTGAACCGGGATTACCTCCATACGAGCAGTACTTC
CDR3: CASSEPGLPPYEQYF

J: TRBJ2-1
size: NA
V: TRBV18
D: NA
DNA: TGTGCCAGCTCACCGGGAGTCAGTGGGTCCTACAATGAGCAGTTCTTC
CDR3: CASSPGVSGSYNEQFF

J: TRBJ2-1
size: NA
V: TRBV5-6
D: TRBD2
DNA: TGTGCCAGCAGCCCCAGGACTAGCTTAAGCTCCTACAATGAGCAGTTCTTC
CDR3: CASSPRTSLSSYNEQFF

J: TRBJ1-1
size: few
V: TRBV10-3
D: NA
DNA: TGTGCCATCAGAGCGGACGGTGGGAACACTGAAGCTTTCTTT
CDR3: CAIRADGGNTEAFF

J: TRBJ1-4
size: NA
V: TRBV20-1
D: NA
DNA: TGCAGTGCTAGAGATTACAACAGTAACCCTAATCAAAAACTGTTTTTT
CDR3: CSARDYNSNPNQKLFF

J: TRBJ2-5
size: few
V: TRBV12-3/TRBV12-4
D: NA
DNA: TGTGCCAGCAGCCTGGGGACCATGGGGCAAGAGACCCAGTACTTC
CDR3: CASSLGTMGQETQYF